This T cell receptor (beta chain) was identified in a study of T-cell memory formation after mild COVID-19. Study-level background: Most TCR clusters belonged to a single donor.

Findings and limits, study-wide: Nothing showed for sure that second-wave clones peaking on day 37 were SARS-CoV-2 specific.

The CDR3 contains 14 residues. Trimming shortened V by 3 bases and J by 1 base, and 12 bases separated the two germline ends. From germline, CDR1 is DFQATT and CDR2 SNEGSKA (reference sequence). Constant-segment-primed 5'RACE gave TCR alpha and TCR beta cDNA libraries with sample barcodes and UMIs. A single record per CDR3 protein comes from TCRdb applying MiXCR to the 5' RACE reads. The table includes about 500,000 distinct CDR3 sequences, roughly 20% detected once. As concerns this clonotype: The target antigen is unknown.

V is TRBV20-1 and J is TRBJ1-1; D not certain. The sample consisted of PBMCs or a T cell subset sorted from them (not recorded which). This receptor was taken from an adult woman who had mild COVID-19 (a few samples of this study predate the infection). Cell type and time point are not known. CDR3 in DNA: TGCAGTGCTAGGTCCGGAGGCGGGAACACTGAAGCTTTCTTT. Its translation: CSARSGGGNTEAFF.